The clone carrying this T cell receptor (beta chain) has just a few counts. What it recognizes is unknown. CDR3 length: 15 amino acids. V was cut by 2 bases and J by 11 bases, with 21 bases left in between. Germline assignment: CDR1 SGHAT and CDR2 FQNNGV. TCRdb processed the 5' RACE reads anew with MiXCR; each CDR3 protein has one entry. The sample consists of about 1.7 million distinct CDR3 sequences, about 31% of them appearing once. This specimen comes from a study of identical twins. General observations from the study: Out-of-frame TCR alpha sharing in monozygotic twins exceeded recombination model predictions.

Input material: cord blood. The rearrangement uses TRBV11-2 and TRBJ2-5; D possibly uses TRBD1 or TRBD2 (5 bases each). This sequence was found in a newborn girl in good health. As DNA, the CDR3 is TGTGCCAGCAGCTTAACAGGACTTTCGTACAATGAGCAGTACTTC. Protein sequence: CASSLTGLSYNEQYF.